The clone carrying this T cell receptor beta chain was seen a few times. Its antigen remains unidentified. Template-switching 5'RACE yielded the TCR cDNA; a universal primer site and UMIs were added in the process. Using its own MiXCR run on the 5' RACE reads, TCRdb lists one record per CDR3 protein. There are about 550,000 distinct CDR3 sequences in the sample; roughly 19% occur only once, and roughly 13% lies in the top ten. This sample is part of a study of T cells after yellow fever vaccination. Study observations and caveats: Most primary-vaccination clones reappeared after the booster (about 97% CD4, roughly 88% CD8). A small proportion of clonotypes was detected in both the CD4 and CD8 compartments.

The source was PBMCs, collected 15 days after the yellow fever booster vaccination. The source of this sequence is a young man who received the YFV17D yellow fever vaccine.

The CDR3 DNA follows: TGTGCCAGCAGTCACACTCGGGACCCCAATTCGGGCCTGAACACTGAAGCTTTCTTT. Residues: CASSHTRDPNSGLNTEAFF. V and J are TRBV27 and TRBJ1-1, with D possibly being TRBD1 (5 bases). The CDR3 spans 19 residues. The germline V and J ends were trimmed by 5 bases and 0 bases, with 25 bases remaining between them. The V gene's germline CDR1 is MNHEY and CDR2 SMNVEV (reference sequence).